This T cell receptor beta chain was profiled in a study of T-cell reconstitution after alpha-beta-depleted transplantation in children. Preparing the TCRbeta library involved the use of unique molecular identifiers. From the PCR reads, TCRdb called clonotypes with MiXCR, one entry per CDR3 protein. The sample holds 610,000 or so distinct CDR3 sequences, about a quarter seen once. This clonotype was seen a handful of times. An end of the junction differs from the germline gene, which may be a read error. The germline CDR1 and CDR2 sequences are SGHRS and YFSETQ. CDR3 length: 15 amino acids. The receptor was derived from a boy in the first two years of life with Wiskott-Aldrich syndrome, due to receive a stem cell transplant. This chain uses TRBV5-1 with TRBJ2-1; TRBD2 agrees at 13 bases. Source: PBMCs, taken before TCRalphabeta/CD19-depleted stem cell transplant. Written as DNA, the CDR3 is TGTGCCAGCTCACCGGGACTAGCGGGACTCAATGAGCAGTTCTTC. As protein: CASSPGLAGLNEQFF.